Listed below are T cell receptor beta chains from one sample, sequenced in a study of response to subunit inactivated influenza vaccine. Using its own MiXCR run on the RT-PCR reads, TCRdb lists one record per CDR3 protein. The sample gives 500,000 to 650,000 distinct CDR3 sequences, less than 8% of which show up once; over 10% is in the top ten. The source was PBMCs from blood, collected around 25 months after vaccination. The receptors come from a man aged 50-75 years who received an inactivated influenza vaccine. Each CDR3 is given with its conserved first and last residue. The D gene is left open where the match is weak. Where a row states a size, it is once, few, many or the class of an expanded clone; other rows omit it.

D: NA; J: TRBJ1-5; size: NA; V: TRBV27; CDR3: CASSFLARDNQPQHF; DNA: TGTGCCAGCAGTTTTTTGGCCAGGGACAATCAGCCCCAGCATTTT
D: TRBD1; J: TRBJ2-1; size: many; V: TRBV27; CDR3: CASSFLGGDEQFF; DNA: TGTGCCAGCAGTTTCCTAGGGGGCGATGAGCAGTTCTTC
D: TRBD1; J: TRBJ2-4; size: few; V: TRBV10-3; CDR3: CAISGTTGGGIQYF; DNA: TGTGCCATCAGTGGTACTACAGGGGGCGGCATTCAGTACTTC
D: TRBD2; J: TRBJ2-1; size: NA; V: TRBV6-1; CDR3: CASSTTGTSIHPANEQFF; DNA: TGTGCCAGCAGTACGACCGGGACTAGCATTCATCCAGCCAATGAGCAGTTCTTC
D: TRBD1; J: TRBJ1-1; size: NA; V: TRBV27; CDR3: CASSWTGGALVFF; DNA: TGTGCCAGCAGTTGGACAGGGGGCGCGTTGGTATTCTTT
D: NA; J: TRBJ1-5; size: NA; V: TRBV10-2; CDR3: CASRLTENQPQHF; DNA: TGCGCCAGCAGGTTGACAGAAAATCAGCCCCAGCATTTT
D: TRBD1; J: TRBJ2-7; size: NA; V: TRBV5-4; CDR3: CASSLAGGFEQYF; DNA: TGTGCCAGCAGCTTGGCAGGGGGCTTCGAGCAGTACTTC
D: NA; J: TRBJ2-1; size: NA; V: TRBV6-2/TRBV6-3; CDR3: CASSYLASFEQFF; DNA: TGTGCCAGCAGTTACCTTGCTAGCTTTGAGCAGTTCTTC
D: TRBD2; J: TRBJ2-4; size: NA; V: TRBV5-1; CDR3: CASSLGAGGTKNIQYF; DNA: TGCGCCAGCAGCTTGGGAGCGGGAGGGACCAAAAACATTCAGTACTTC
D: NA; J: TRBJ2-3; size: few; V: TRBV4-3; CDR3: CASSQVELDTQYF; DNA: TGCGCCAGCAGCCAAGTCGAGCTTGATACGCAGTATTTT
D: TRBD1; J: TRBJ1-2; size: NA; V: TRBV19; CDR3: CASSLGTASNYGYTF; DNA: TGTGCCAGTAGCTTGGGGACAGCCTCTAACTATGGCTACACCTTC
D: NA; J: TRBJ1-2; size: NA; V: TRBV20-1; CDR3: CSARQGGSYGYTF; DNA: TGCAGTGCTAGACAGGGTGGTAGCTATGGCTACACCTTC
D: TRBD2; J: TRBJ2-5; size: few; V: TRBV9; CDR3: CASQRDGETQYF; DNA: TGTGCCAGCCAGCGGGATGGAGAGACCCAGTACTTC
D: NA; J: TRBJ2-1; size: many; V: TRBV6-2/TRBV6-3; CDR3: CASSRITGYGEQFF; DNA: TGTGCCAGCAGCCGGATAACAGGGTACGGTGAGCAGTTCTTC
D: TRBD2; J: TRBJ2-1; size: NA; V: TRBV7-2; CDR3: CASSASGGSFYNEQFF; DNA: TGTGCCAGCAGCGCGAGCGGGGGCTCTTTCTACAATGAGCAGTTCTTC
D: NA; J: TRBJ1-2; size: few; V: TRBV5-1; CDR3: CASSLAGVEGYGYTF; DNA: TGCGCCAGCAGCTTGGCCGGTGTGGAGGGCTATGGCTACACCTTC
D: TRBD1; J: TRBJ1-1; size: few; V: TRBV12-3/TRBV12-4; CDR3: CASSETGGWTEAFF; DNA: TGTGCCAGCAGTGAGACAGGGGGTTGGACTGAAGCTTTCTTT
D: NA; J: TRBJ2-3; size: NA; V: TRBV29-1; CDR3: CSVVQGLVTDTQYF; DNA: TGCAGCGTTGTTCAGGGTTTGGTCACAGATACGCAGTATTTT
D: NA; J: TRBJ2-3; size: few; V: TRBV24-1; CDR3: CATSDTRRPDTQYF; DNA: TGTGCCACCAGTGATACTAGACGCCCGGATACGCAGTATTTT
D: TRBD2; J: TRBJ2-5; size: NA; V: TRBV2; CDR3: CASSVTSEETQYF; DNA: TGTGCCAGCAGTGTAACTAGCGAAGAGACCCAGTACTTC
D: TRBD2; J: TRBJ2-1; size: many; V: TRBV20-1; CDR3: CSAREAGSSYNEQFF; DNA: TGCAGTGCTAGAGAAGCGGGGAGCTCCTACAATGAGCAGTTCTTC
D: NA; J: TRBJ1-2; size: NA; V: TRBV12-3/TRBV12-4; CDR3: CASSLEGAATTVGYTF; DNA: TGTGCCAGCAGTTTAGAAGGGGCAGCAACAACCGTCGGCTACACCTTC
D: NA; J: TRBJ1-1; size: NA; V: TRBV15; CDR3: CATSRRNTEAFF; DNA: TGTGCCACCAGCAGACGGAACACTGAAGCTTTCTTT
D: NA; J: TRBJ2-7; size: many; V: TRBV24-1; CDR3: CATSDWESYEQYF; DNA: TGTGCCACCAGTGATTGGGAATCCTACGAGCAGTACTTC
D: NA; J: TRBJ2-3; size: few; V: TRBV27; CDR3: CASSLSRQGGTQYF; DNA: TGTGCCAGCAGTTTATCCCGACAGGGAGGGACGCAGTATTTT
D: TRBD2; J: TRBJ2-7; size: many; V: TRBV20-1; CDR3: CSAVAGPTYEQYF; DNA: TGCAGTGCTGTAGCGGGACCGACCTACGAGCAGTACTTC
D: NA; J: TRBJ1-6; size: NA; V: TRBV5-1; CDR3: CASMGGLSNSPLHF; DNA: TGCGCCAGCATGGGAGGCCTCTCGAATTCACCCCTCCACTTT
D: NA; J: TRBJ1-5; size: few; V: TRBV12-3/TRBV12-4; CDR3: CASSPGNNQPQHF; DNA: TGTGCCAGCAGTCCCGGGAACAATCAGCCCCAGCATTTT
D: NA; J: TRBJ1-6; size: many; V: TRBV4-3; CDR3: CASSQDWGYNSPLHF; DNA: TGCGCCAGCAGCCAAGATTGGGGGTATAATTCACCCCTCCACTTT
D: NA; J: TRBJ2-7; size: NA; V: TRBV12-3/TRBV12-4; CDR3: CASSITGTPGEQYF; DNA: TGTGCCAGCAGTATAACCGGGACACCGGGCGAGCAGTACTTC
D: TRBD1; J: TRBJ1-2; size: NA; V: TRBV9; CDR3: CASSVGGTGGNGYTF; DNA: TGTGCCAGCAGCGTAGGGGGGACAGGCGGTAACGGCTACACCTTC
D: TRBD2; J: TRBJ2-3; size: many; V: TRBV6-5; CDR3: CASSYSLVAGEDTQYF; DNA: TGTGCCAGCAGTTACTCCCTGGTAGCGGGAGAAGATACGCAGTATTTT
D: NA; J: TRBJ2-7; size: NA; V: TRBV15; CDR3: CATSTSGYEQYF; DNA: TGTGCCACCAGCACCTCCGGGTACGAGCAGTACTTC
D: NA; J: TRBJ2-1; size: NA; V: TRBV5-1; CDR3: CASSGSTGEVSSYNEQFF; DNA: TGCGCCAGCAGCGGGTCTACAGGGGAGGTCAGCTCCTACAATGAGCAGTTCTTC
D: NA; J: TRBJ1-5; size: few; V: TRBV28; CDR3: CASSSTGPYPQHF; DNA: TGTGCCAGCAGTTCCACCGGGCCTTATCCCCAGCATTTT
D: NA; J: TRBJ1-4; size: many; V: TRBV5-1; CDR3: CASSSEGGARTNEKLFF; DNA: TGCGCCAGCAGCTCCGAGGGGGGGGCGCGGACTAATGAAAAACTGTTTTTT
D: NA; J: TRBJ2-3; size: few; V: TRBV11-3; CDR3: CASSRSAASTDTQYF; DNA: TGTGCCAGCAGCCGGTCAGCGGCTAGCACAGATACGCAGTATTTT
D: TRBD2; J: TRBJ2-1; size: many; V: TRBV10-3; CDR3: CAIKGGPYEQFF; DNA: TGTGCCATCAAGGGAGGGCCCTATGAGCAGTTCTTC
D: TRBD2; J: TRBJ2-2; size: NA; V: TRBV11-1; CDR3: CASRRFGGGFTGELFF; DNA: TGTGCCAGCAGAAGATTCGGGGGGGGGTTCACCGGGGAGCTGTTTTTT
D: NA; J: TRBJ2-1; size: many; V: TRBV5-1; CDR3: CASSLLEGGYNEQFF; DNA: TGCGCCAGCAGCTTATTAGAAGGGGGCTACAATGAGCAGTTCTTC
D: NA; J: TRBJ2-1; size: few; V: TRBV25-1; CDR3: CASSDQFGREGGNEQFF; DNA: TGTGCCAGCAGTGATCAATTCGGGCGGGAAGGAGGCAATGAGCAGTTCTTC
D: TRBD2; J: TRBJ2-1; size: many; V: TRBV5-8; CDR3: CASSLGLAGAYEQFF; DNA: TGTGCCAGCAGCTTGGGGCTAGCGGGAGCCTATGAGCAGTTCTTC
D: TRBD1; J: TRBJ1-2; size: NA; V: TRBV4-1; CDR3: CASSQANDRAYGYTF; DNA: TGCGCCAGCAGCCAAGCAAACGACAGGGCCTATGGCTACACCTTC
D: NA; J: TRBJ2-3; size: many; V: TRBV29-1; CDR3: CSVVSAADTQYF; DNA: TGCAGCGTTGTGTCAGCCGCAGATACGCAGTATTTT
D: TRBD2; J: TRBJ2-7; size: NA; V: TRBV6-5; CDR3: CASSYSTGLAAYEQYF; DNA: TGTGCCAGCAGTTACTCCACTGGACTAGCGGCCTACGAGCAGTACTTC
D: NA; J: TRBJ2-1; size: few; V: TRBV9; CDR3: CASSVAFGGDEQFF; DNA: TGTGCCAGCAGCGTAGCTTTCGGGGGAGATGAGCAGTTCTTC
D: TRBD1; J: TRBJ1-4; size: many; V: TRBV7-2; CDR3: CASSELTGPLEKLFF; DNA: TGTGCCAGCAGCGAGCTGACAGGGCCTCTTGAAAAACTGTTTTTT
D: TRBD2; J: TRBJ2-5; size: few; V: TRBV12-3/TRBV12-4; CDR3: CASSTWTSGRFSSRGTQYF; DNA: TGTGCCAGCAGTACTTGGACTAGCGGAAGATTTTCCTCGCGGGGGACCCAGTACTTC
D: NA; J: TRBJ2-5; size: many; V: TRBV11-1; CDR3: CASSRGTLHQETQYF; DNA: TGTGCCAGCAGCCGGGGGACACTACACCAAGAGACCCAGTACTTC
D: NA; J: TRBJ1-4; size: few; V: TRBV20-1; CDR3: CSASPTINEKLFF; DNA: TGCAGTGCTAGCCCGACGATTAATGAAAAACTGTTTTTT
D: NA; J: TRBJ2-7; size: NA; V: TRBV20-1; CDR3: CSAGSGQNPYEQYF; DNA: TGCAGTGCTGGGTCCGGACAGAACCCCTACGAGCAGTACTTC
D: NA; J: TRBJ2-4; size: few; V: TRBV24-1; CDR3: CATSDSRVPGRAIQYF; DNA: TGTGCCACCAGTGATTCTCGAGTTCCCGGCAGGGCCATTCAGTACTTC
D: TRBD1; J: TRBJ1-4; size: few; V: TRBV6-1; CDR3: CASRVGTDGEKLFF; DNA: TGTGCCAGCAGGGTCGGGACAGATGGTGAAAAACTGTTTTTT
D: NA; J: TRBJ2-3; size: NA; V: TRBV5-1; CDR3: CASSLATTDTQYF; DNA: TGCGCCAGCAGCCTGGCAACTACCGATACGCAGTATTTT
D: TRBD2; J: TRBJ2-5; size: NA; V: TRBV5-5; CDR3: CASSLSGTIGGTQYF; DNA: TGTGCCAGCAGCTTGTCTGGGACTATCGGGGGGACCCAGTACTTC